The next 9 T cell receptor beta chains were all read from a single sample in a study of shared clonotypes between healthy human individuals. In the naive CD8 group, cells lacked CD45RO and were positively selected for CCR7, so terminally differentiated effector memory CD45RA+ cells were left out. Some clones are missing from TCRdb's copy, which holds only in-frame ones; the method was immunoSEQ multiplex PCR. Here the sample spans a few hundred thousand clones, 95% to 96% being singletons. Sequences were obtained from naive CD8+ T cells sorted from blood. Receptors originate from a woman aged 25 to 45 in good health.

The V and J genes are TRBV13 and TRBJ2-2; possibly TRBD1 for D (5 bases). In germline, CDR1 is PRHDT, CDR2 FYEKMQ (reference sequence). The CDR3 runs 14 residues. The V end lost 5 bases, the J end lost 5 bases, and 12 bases lay between the germline ends. CDR3 nucleotide sequence: TGTGCCAGCAGCGTGGGGCTGGGGACCGGGGAGCTGTTTTTT. It codes for CASSVGLGTGELFF.

The V and J genes are TRBV19 and TRBJ2-1; the D gene is possibly TRBD1 (6 bases). The CDR3 runs 14 residues. V dropped 3 bases and J dropped 10 bases, with 16 bases sitting between them. Germline V gene sequence: CDR1 LNHDA, CDR2 SQIVND (reference sequence). The CDR3 nucleotides read TGTGCCAGTAGTATCGGACCCACAGGGCCCGAGCAGTTCTTC. It codes for CASSIGPTGPEQFF.

The chain uses TRBV5-5 and TRBJ1-5; 8 nucleotides line up with TRBD1. After removal of 4 bases from V and 0 bases from J, the junction contained 6 bases not matched to a gene. Germline CDR1 reads SGHKS; CDR2 reads YYEKEE (reference sequence). The CDR3 contains 16 residues. Here the CDR3 reads CASSPGTGYSNQPQHF. The CDR3 nucleotides are TGTGCCAGCAGCCCGGGGACAGGTTATAGCAATCAGCCCCAGCATTTT.

The chain combines TRBV7-9 with TRBJ2-7; 7 bases are a match to TRBD2. In germline, CDR1 is SEHNR, CDR2 FQNEAQ (reference sequence). Germline trimming cut 5 bases from V and 6 bases from J; bases unmatched to any gene: 13. The CDR3 covers 15 residues. The DNA of the CDR3 is TGTGCCAGCAGCCCCTGGAGCGGGACGATCGGCGAGCAGTACTTC. Translated, it gives CASSPWSGTIGEQYF.

The chain is built from TRBV4-1 and TRBJ2-7; D may correspond to TRBD1 or TRBD2 (5 bases each). The CDR3 loop spans 16 amino acids. Trimming cost V 4 bases and J 1 base, with 17 bases left between them. Germline CDR1 and CDR2: MGHRA and YSYEKL. The CDR3 DNA sequence: TGCGCCAGCAGCCGCGAGTGGGGGACCCGGTCCTACGAGCAGTACTTC. Translated, it gives CASSREWGTRSYEQYF.

This clone was seen a few times. The chain links TRBV28 to TRBJ1-2; TRBD1 agrees at 7 bases. Trimming took 8 bases from V and 0 from J; bases not matched to a gene: 3. Per germline, CDR1 MDHEN and CDR2 SYDVKM. The CDR3 contains 13 residues. CDR3 DNA sequence: TGTGCCAGCCTGGGACAGCCTAACTATGGCTACACCTTC. It is translated as CASLGQPNYGYTF.

The genes are TRBV6-1 and TRBJ2-1; unclear D gene. The CDR3 has 14 residues. CDR1 is MNHNS, CDR2 SASEGT, per germline. Trimming stripped 6 bases from V and 3 bases from J, with 12 bases between. The CDR3 here is CASRPGRLYNEQFF. The CDR3 DNA reads as TGTGCCAGCAGACCCGGACGCCTCTACAATGAGCAGTTCTTC.

This rearrangement joins TRBV11-2 to TRBJ2-3; D is unclear. Germline V gives CDR1 SGHAT, CDR2 FQNNGV. This CDR3 has 12 residues. V was cut by 4 bases and J by 4 bases, with 6 bases left in between. Here the CDR3 reads CASSSLSDTQYF. The CDR3 DNA sequence: TGTGCCAGCAGCTCCCTGTCAGATACGCAGTATTTT.

This chain uses TRBV7-9 with TRBJ2-7; 11 nucleotides agree with TRBD2. The CDR3 consists of 15 residues. The V and J ends lost 4 bases and 3 bases, in that order; junction bases with no gene match: 5. The germline gives CDR1 SEHNR, CDR2 FQNEAQ (reference sequence). CDR3 in amino acids: CASSSMGLAVYEQYF. CDR3 sequence (DNA): TGTGCCAGCAGCTCGATGGGACTAGCGGTCTACGAGCAGTACTTC.